This is a list of T cell receptor beta chains from one sample in a study of control samples from healthy donors and cancer patients. Clones were read by immunoSEQ multiplex PCR, and TCRdb kept only the in-frame ones, dropping some. Seen here are 20,000 to 30,000 clones, under 95% observed once, and the top ten hold roughly an eighth. The specimen sequenced was PBMCs. The receptors shown here come from a man aged 50 to 59 with lung cancer. Each CDR3 is given with its conserved first and last residue. The order of the fields is V gene, clone size, D gene, J gene, CDR3 DNA, CDR3 protein. A D gene is named only where the DNA matches it firmly. Clone size, where shown, is once, few, many, or a class for clones that have expanded.

TRBV5-4,-,-,TRBJ2-7,TGTGCCAGCAGCTCATCACAGGAGTACGAGCAGTACTTC,CASSSSQEYEQYF
TRBV6-5,-,-,TRBJ1-3,TGTGCCAGCAGCCTTGACGGGGACTCTGGAAACACCATATATTTT,CASSLDGDSGNTIYF
TRBV7-9,-,TRBD1,TRBJ1-3,TGTGCCAGCAGCTTAGATGGACAGGGGGGAAACACCATATATTTT,CASSLDGQGGNTIYF
TRBV28,-,-,TRBJ2-5,TGTGCCAGCAGTGAAGGGGACGGAAAAGAGACCCAGTACTTC,CASSEGDGKETQYF
TRBV4-1,-,TRBD1,TRBJ1-3,TGCGCCAGCAGCCAAGGAACCAAACAGGGGGCGGACACCATATATTTT,CASSQGTKQGADTIYF
TRBV10-1,once,-,TRBJ2-7,TGCGCCAGCAGTGATTTCCGGACCCCGCCCTACGAGCAGTACTTC,CASSDFRTPPYEQYF
TRBV6-1,-,TRBD2,TRBJ2-3,TGTGCCAGCAGGGAAACTAGCGGGGGCGCCGGCACAGATACGCAGTATTTT,CASRETSGGAGTDTQYF
TRBV5-1,-,-,TRBJ1-3,TGCGCCAGCAGCTTCACGCCAGGAACGGGAAACACCATATATTTT,CASSFTPGTGNTIYF
TRBV7-7,-,TRBD1,TRBJ2-5,TGTGCTAGCAGCTTCACAACCCCGGGACAGGGGCCAGAAGAGACCCAGTACTTC,CASSFTTPGQGPEETQYF
TRBV18,-,-,TRBJ2-3,TGTGCCAGCTCTTCGGGGCCCACCGGAGATACGCAGTATTTT,CASSSGPTGDTQYF
TRBV5-6,-,-,TRBJ2-2,TGTGCCAGCAGCTTGTTTGGGCAGGATCTCACCGGGGAGCTGTTTTTT,CASSLFGQDLTGELFF
TRBV2,-,-,TRBJ1-6,TGTGCCAGCAGTTACCATAATTCACCCCTCCACTTT,CASSYHNSPLHF
TRBV15,-,TRBD2,TRBJ2-2,TGTGCCACCGCGATACTAGCGGGACTCACCGGGGAGCTGTTTTTT,CATAILAGLTGELFF
TRBV6-5,-,TRBD1,TRBJ1-2,TGTGCCAGCAGTTACTCCGGACAGGGGGGGTATGGCTACACCTTC,CASSYSGQGGYGYTF
TRBV14,-,-,TRBJ2-3,TGTGCCAGCAGCCAAGGGCAAAAAGATACGCAGTATTTT,CASSQGQKDTQYF
TRBV7-2,-,TRBD1,TRBJ2-1,TGTGCCAGCAGCTTAGGACAGGGCACCTCCGCTGAGCAGTTCTTC,CASSLGQGTSAEQFF
TRBV12-5,-,-,TRBJ1-1,TGTGCTAGTGGTTTGGTAATCGGAACTGAAGCTTTCTTT,CASGLVIGTEAFF
TRBV19,-,-,TRBJ1-6,TGTGCCGTCAGGCAGGGCCGAAATTCACCCCTCCACTTT,CAVRQGRNSPLHF
TRBV5-4,-,-,TRBJ2-5,TGTGCCAGCAGCTTGGAAACGGGACTCATGAAGACCCAGTACTTC,CASSLETGLMKTQYF
TRBV19,-,-,TRBJ2-1,TGTGCCAGTAGTATTACAGACAATGAGCAGTTCTTC,CASSITDNEQFF
TRBV10-3,-,-,TRBJ2-2,TGTGCCTCCAGGGGAGCCGGGGAGCTGTTTTTT,CASRGAGELFF
TRBV6-1,-,TRBD1,TRBJ2-2,TGTGCCAGCAGTGAACAACAGGGGGCCTCCGGGGAGCTGTTTTTT,CASSEQQGASGELFF
TRBV19,-,TRBD1,TRBJ1-5,TGTGCCAGTAGTGTGACAGGGTTGAATCAGCCCCAGCATTTT,CASSVTGLNQPQHF
TRBV13,once,TRBD2,TRBJ2-7,TGTGCCAGCAGCCCCGAACGGGGGGGCGGCTACGAGCAGTACTTC,CASSPERGGGYEQYF
TRBV7-2,-,-,TRBJ2-5,TGTGCCAGCAGCCCCCCGGGCCACGAGACCCAGTACTTC,CASSPPGHETQYF
TRBV6-2/TRBV6-3,-,-,TRBJ2-1,TGTGCCAGCAGTCACCGAGGGGGGGCAGTTTCCTACAATGAGCAGTTCTTC,CASSHRGGAVSYNEQFF
TRBV11-3,-,TRBD1,TRBJ1-1,TGTGCCAGCAGCCCCAGACAGGGCCGGACAGCTTTCTTT,CASSPRQGRTAFF
TRBV18,-,TRBD1,TRBJ1-4,TGTGCCAGCTCACTGACTCCCGGGACAGGGGGCGAGGGACTGTTTTTT,CASSLTPGTGGEGLFF
TRBV11-2,-,-,TRBJ1-4,TGTGCCAGCAGCTTATCAGGGTCGGGTGAAAAACTGTTTTTT,CASSLSGSGEKLFF
TRBV7-2,-,-,TRBJ1-4,TGTGCCAGCAGCTTAGCTACCCAGGGAAAACTGTTTTTT,CASSLATQGKLFF